Below, 26 T cell receptor beta chains from the same sample are listed, as sequenced in a study of blood T cell repertoires in COVID-19. Repertoires were generated with immunoSEQ multiplex PCR, while TCRdb's copy carries only in-frame clones and drops some. The sample lists some 30,000 clones, almost 85% seen once, with approximately 9.4% in the top ten. Sequencing was carried out using peripheral blood. These receptors came from a man at least 80 years old with active COVID-19.

The chain combines TRBV10-2 with TRBJ1-6, with D possibly TRBD1 on 6 matching bases. The CDR3 contains 13 residues. The germline V and J ends were trimmed by 4 bases and 10 bases, with 11 bases remaining between them. In germline, CDR1 is WSHSY, CDR2 SAAADI. CDR3 DNA sequence: TGCGCCAGCAGTGCGGGGACAAGCTCACCCCTCCACTTT. This codes for CASSAGTSSPLHF.

This clone was detected once. This CDR3 is CAGTGTLNTGELFF. In nucleotides, the CDR3 is TGTGCCGGAACCGGGACATTAAACACCGGGGAGCTGTTTTTT. This chain links TRBV2 with TRBJ2-2, with D maybe TRBD1 (6 bases). CDR3 size: 14 residues. Germline lookup yields CDR1 SNHLY and CDR2 FYNNEI. V was pared by 11 bases and J by 2 bases, with 15 bases between.

The chain couples TRBV7-8 to TRBJ2-6; 7 nucleotides align to TRBD1. Trimming took 7 bases from V and 2 from J; bases not matched to a gene: 5. From germline, CDR1 is SGHVS and CDR2 FQNEAQ. This CDR3 is built from 15 residues. The CDR3 bases are TGTGCCAGCAACCCAGGGGGAGCTGGGGCCAACGTCCTGACTTTC. Translating it yields CASNPGGAGANVLTF.

This clone was counted only a few times. The V call is TRBV7-3, the J call TRBJ2-2; 12 bases are shared with TRBD2. Germline V CDR1 and CDR2: SGHTA, FQGTGA. V shed 6 bases, J shed 2 bases, and the junction held 4 bases outside the gene matches. This CDR3 region has 16 residues. Written as DNA, the CDR3 is TGTGCCAGCAGTAAGACTAGCGGGGGTAACACCGGGGAGCTGTTTTTT. This gives the protein CASSKTSGGNTGELFF.

The chain uses TRBV3-1 (or the pseudogene TRBV3-2) and TRBJ2-7; 11 bases line up with TRBD2. Germline loops: CDR1 LGHDT, CDR2 YNNKEL (reference sequence). J was trimmed by 4 bases and V by 0 bases; bases with no gene match: 5. This CDR3 is 16 amino acids long. CDR3 in DNA: TGTGCCAGCAGCCAAGAAAGACTAGCGGGGAATTACGAGCAGTACTTC. Encoded protein: CASSQERLAGNYEQYF.

The table lists this clone with a count of one. The chain links TRBV3-1 (or the pseudogene TRBV3-2) to TRBJ1-5, with 8 bases aligning to TRBD1. Looked up from germline, CDR1 is LGHDT and CDR2 is YNNKEL (reference sequence). V gave up 4 bases and J gave up 0 bases; unmatched junction bases: 5. The CDR3 extends over 16 amino acids. CDR3: CASSLGTGASNQPQHF. The CDR3 DNA reads TGTGCCAGCAGCCTAGGGACAGGCGCTAGCAATCAGCCCCAGCATTTT.

The chain carries TRBV5-1 and TRBJ2-7; D not certain. CDR3 length: 13 residues. Germline values: CDR1 SGHRS, CDR2 YFSETQ. The V end lost 1 base, the J end lost 2 bases, and 7 bases lay between the germline ends. CDR3 loop: CASSLLQTYEQYF. In nucleotides, the CDR3 is TGCGCCAGCAGCTTGTTACAAACCTACGAGCAGTACTTC. The whole variable domain, filled in from reference TRBV5-1 and TRBJ2-7, reads KAGVTQTPRYLIKTRGQQVTLSCSPISGHRSVSWYQQTPGQGLQFLFEYFSETQRNKGNFPGRFSGRQFSNSRSEMNVSTLELGDSALYLCASSLLQTYEQYFGPGTRLTVT.

This sequence joins TRBV5-4 and TRBJ2-1; 7 bases are a match to TRBD2. The V and J ends lost 0 bases and 6 bases, in that order; junction bases with no gene match: 6. Germline-derived CDR1 and CDR2 are SGHNT and YYREEE (reference sequence). The length of the CDR3 is 15 residues. The chain's CDR3 is CASSLGVGGVNEQFF. The CDR3 bases are TGTGCCAGCAGCTTGGGAGTTGGGGGGGTCAATGAGCAGTTCTTC. Full variable domain (missing parts from reference TRBV5-4 and TRBJ2-1): ETGVTQSPTHLIKTRGQQVTLRCSSQSGHNTVSWYQQALGQGPQFIFQYYREEENGRGNFPPRFSGLQFPNYSSELNVNALELDDSALYLCASSLGVGGVNEQFFGPGTRLTVL.

This clone is medium-sized (0.01 to 0.1%) within its sample. The V and J genes are TRBV14 and TRBJ1-3; D may be TRBD1 (5 bases). The V gene lost 4 bases and the J gene lost 2 bases, with 9 bases spanning the gap. The CDR3 extends over 14 amino acids. CDR1 is SGHDN and CDR2 is FVKESK in the germline V gene. CDR3 sequence reads: CASSPLGPGNTIYF. The CDR3 bases are TGTGCCAGCAGCCCCCTGGGGCCTGGAAACACCATATATTTT.

This clone was recorded only once. The rearrangement joins TRBV6-5 to TRBJ2-3; D unclear. CDR1 and CDR2 (germline): MNHEY, SVGAGI. CDR3 size: 15 residues. V shed 2 bases and J shed 2 bases, with 11 bases lying between them. CDR3 sequence reads: CASSYQSTVTDTQYF. CDR3 DNA: TGTGCCAGCAGTTACCAGAGTACAGTCACAGATACGCAGTATTTT.

V usage is TRBV9 and J usage is TRBJ2-2; D unclear. Germline-derived CDR1 and CDR2 are SGDLS and YYNGEE. V was cut by 0 bases and J by 4 bases, with 13 bases left in between. The CDR3 spans 16 residues. CDR3 DNA: TGTGCCAGCAGCGTAGTGGCGAAAACGGGCACCGGGGAGCTGTTTTTT. Its protein product is CASSVVAKTGTGELFF.

The chain uses TRBV6-1 and TRBJ2-4, with D possibly matching TRBD2 (6 bases). The germline V gene encodes CDR1 MNHNS and CDR2 SASEGT. The CDR3 is made up of 14 amino acids. V dropped 3 bases and J dropped 7 bases, with 13 bases sitting between them. CDR3 region: CASSDAPGGNIQYF. DNA for the CDR3: TGTGCCAGCAGTGACGCACCCGGGGGTAACATTCAGTACTTC.

V gene TRBV2 combines with J gene TRBJ2-3; D is possibly TRBD2 (5 bases). CDR1 SNHLY and CDR2 FYNNEI come from the germline V gene. With 6 bases removed from V and 3 bases from J, the gap between germline ends came to 16 bases. CDR3 length: 15 amino acids. The CDR3 reads CASRFLAAATDTQYF. As DNA, the CDR3 is TGTGCCAGCAGGTTCCTAGCAGCTGCTACAGATACGCAGTATTTT.

The rearrangement joins TRBV5-1 to TRBJ2-1, with a tentative D call TRBD1 (6 bases). With 4 bases removed from V and 4 bases from J, the gap between germline ends came to 15 bases. The CDR3 covers 15 residues. Germline V gives CDR1 SGHRS, CDR2 YFSETQ. The CDR3 DNA sequence: TGCGCCAGCAGCGTAGGGCAGGGGAAGTACAATGAGCAGTTCTTC. Amino acid sequence: CASSVGQGKYNEQFF.

The chain is built from TRBV19 and TRBJ2-7; perhaps TRBD1 as D (6 bases). Trimming took off 3 bases at V and 3 bases at J, with 9 bases between the two ends. The CDR3 extends over 13 amino acids. CDR1 is LNHDA, CDR2 SQIVND, per germline (reference sequence). CDR3 bases: TGTGCCAGTAGTATCCGGACAGTCTACGAGCAGTACTTC. Protein product: CASSIRTVYEQYF.

The chain joins TRBV7-3 to TRBJ2-1; a possible D gene is TRBD2 (6 bases). V lost 3 bases and J 7 bases, leaving 10 bases between the germline ends. CDR1 is SGHTA and CDR2 is FQGTGA in the germline V gene. The CDR3 runs to 13 residues. CDR3 nucleotide sequence: TGTGCCAGCAGCTTGGAGGGGTGGAATGAGCAGTTCTTC. Amino acid sequence: CASSLEGWNEQFF.

The rearrangement joins TRBV5-4 to TRBJ2-3; 9 positions match TRBD2. This CDR3 is 17 amino acids long. V shed 4 bases and J 6 bases; nucleotides not matched to a gene: 15. Germline-derived CDR1 and CDR2 are SGHNT and YYREEE (reference sequence). CDR3 DNA: TGTGCCAGCAGCGGGGTTTCGGCTAGCGGGGTTCGGGATACGCAGTATTTT. Translating gives CASSGVSASGVRDTQYF.

This chain links TRBV9 with TRBJ1-6, with D perhaps TRBD1 (5 bases). CDR3 length: 15 residues. Trimming removed 0 bases from V and 6 bases from J, with 10 bases in between. Germline V gene data show CDR1 as SGDLS and CDR2 as YYNGEE. The CDR3 coding sequence is TGTGCCAGCAGCGTAGAGGGGCAAATTAATTCACCCCTCCACTTT. It codes for CASSVEGQINSPLHF.

V gene TRBV9 combines with J gene TRBJ2-1; TRBD2 matches 9 bases. There are 15 residues in the CDR3. V shed 2 bases, J shed 3 bases, and the junction held 3 bases outside the gene matches. CDR1 and CDR2 from the germline V gene are SGDLS and YYNGEE. This chain's CDR3 is CASSVSSGGYNEQFF. The CDR3 DNA follows: TGTGCCAGCAGCGTGAGTAGCGGGGGCTACAATGAGCAGTTCTTC.

This chain joins TRBV4-2 and TRBJ1-1, with no clear D. The CDR3 runs to 11 residues. Between the trimmed V and J ends, which lost 3 bases and 7 bases, there was a span of 6 bases. Looked up from germline, CDR1 is LGHNA and CDR2 is YNFKEQ. The CDR3: CASSQEFEAFF. The CDR3 DNA follows: TGTGCCAGCAGCCAGGAGTTTGAAGCTTTCTTT.

This sequence joins TRBV4-2 and TRBJ1-2; D unresolved. V was pared by 2 bases and J by 2 bases, with 9 bases between. Germline V gene lookup returns CDR1 LGHNA and CDR2 YNFKEQ. The CDR3 has 14 amino acids. CDR3 nucleotides: TGTGCCAGCAGCCAACTCGACAAGAACTATGGCTACACCTTC. This gives the protein CASSQLDKNYGYTF.

The chain couples TRBV4-2 to TRBJ2-7; D perhaps matches TRBD2 (6 bases). In germline, CDR1 is LGHNA, CDR2 YNFKEQ. CDR3 length equals 17 residues. Trimming shortened V by 4 bases and J by 4 bases, and 23 bases separated the two germline ends. The CDR3 spells CASSRKGGGTLGYEQYF. CDR3 nucleotide sequence: TGTGCCAGCAGCCGGAAGGGCGGCGGGACTTTGGGGTACGAGCAGTACTTC.

The chain employs TRBV18 and TRBJ1-2, with D possibly matching TRBD1 (6 bases). Germline values: CDR1 KGHSH, CDR2 LQKENI. Trimming pared 2 bases from V and 8 bases from J, leaving 15 bases between. The CDR3 loop spans 14 amino acids. The CDR3 loop reads CASSPSGQTGGYTF. DNA of the CDR3: TGTGCCAGCTCACCATCGGGACAAACTGGGGGCTACACCTTC.

The V gene is TRBV5-1, the J gene TRBJ1-6; no firm D call. V was clipped by 3 bases and J by 7 bases, with 8 bases between them. Germline V gene sequence: CDR1 SGHRS, CDR2 YFSETQ. The CDR3 loop spans 13 amino acids. This CDR3 reads CASSSGQNSPLHF. Here the CDR3 DNA reads TGCGCCAGCAGCTCTGGTCAGAATTCACCCCTCCACTTT.

The gene calls are TRBV6-1 and TRBJ1-1; D call uncertain. V was trimmed by 2 bases and J by 3 bases, leaving 7 bases between them. This CDR3 is 13 amino acids long. CDR1 and CDR2 (germline): MNHNS, SASEGT. The CDR3 here is CASSESGYTEAFF. Written as DNA, the CDR3 is TGTGCCAGCAGTGAATCAGGTTACACTGAAGCTTTCTTT.

This clone appeared once. J is TRBJ2-7 and V is TRBV7-7; 8 nucleotides agree with TRBD1. This CDR3 is 17 amino acids long. Germline V gene lookup returns CDR1 SSHAT and CDR2 FNYEAQ (reference sequence). V was pared by 4 bases and J by 0 bases, with 11 bases of the junction left unmatched. The CDR3 reads CASSSRQGPPSSYEQYF. The CDR3 DNA is TGTGCCAGCAGCTCCCGACAGGGGCCGCCGAGCTCCTACGAGCAGTACTTC.